This T cell receptor beta chain is from a study of cytomegalovirus exposure and HLA in healthy donors. The sample holds one count of this clone. Its cognate antigen is unknown. Here immunoSEQ multiplex PCR was the method, and the copy in TCRdb shows in-frame clones only, minus some. The sample records over 130,000 clones, approximately 86% being singletons. General observations from the study: The study found most TCR sequences rare, yet found some public TCRs in many donors. Overall, some 160 TCR beta chains were annotated as cytomegalovirus-associated. According to a subsequent analysis, TCR clusters identified in the first cohort showed a tendency to co-occur across the approximately 120 validation repertoires.

This TCR was sampled from a man between 18 and 35 years old in good health and CMV-seropositive. Sequenced material: PBMCs.

Here the CDR3 DNA reads TGTGCCATCAGAAACAGGATGATCTACGAGCAGTACTTC. Translated: CAIRNRMIYEQYF. The chain carries TRBV10-3 and TRBJ2-7; the D gene is possibly TRBD1 (5 bases). Germline CDR1 ENHRY, CDR2 SYGVKD. The CDR3 has 13 amino acids. Deletions cut 6 bases from V and 3 bases from J, with 12 bases between.